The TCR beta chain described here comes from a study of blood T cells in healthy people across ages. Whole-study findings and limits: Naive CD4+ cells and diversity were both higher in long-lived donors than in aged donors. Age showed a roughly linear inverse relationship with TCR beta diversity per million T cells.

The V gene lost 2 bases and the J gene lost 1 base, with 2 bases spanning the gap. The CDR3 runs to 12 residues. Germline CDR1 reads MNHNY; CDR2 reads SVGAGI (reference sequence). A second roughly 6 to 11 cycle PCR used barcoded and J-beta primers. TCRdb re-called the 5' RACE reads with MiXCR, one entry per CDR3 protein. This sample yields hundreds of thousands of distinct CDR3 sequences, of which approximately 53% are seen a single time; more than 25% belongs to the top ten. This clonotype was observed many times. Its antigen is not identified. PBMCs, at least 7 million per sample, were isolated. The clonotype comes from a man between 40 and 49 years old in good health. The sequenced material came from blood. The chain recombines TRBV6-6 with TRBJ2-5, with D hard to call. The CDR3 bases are TGTGCCAGCAGTTACCCCCAAGAGACCCAGTACTTC. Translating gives CASSYPQETQYF.